This T cell receptor (beta chain) was retrieved from a study of molecular identifiers for immune sequencing clone quantification. Study-wide context: Naive CD8 cell RNA, from roughly 20,000 or 100,000 cells, was split five ways in replicates, with four sequenced.

From around 20,000 to 1,000,000 sorted cells, naive CD8 libraries were generated with 10%, 30% or 50% RNA. MiXCR, run by TCRdb on the PCR reads, gives a single entry per CDR3 protein. Here the sample spans 490,000 or so distinct CDR3 sequences, roughly 23% being singletons. Study conclusions and caveats: Whereas naive cells kept under 1% of molecules in clones above 20 RNA copies, such clones held over 98% in effectors.

The CDR3 covers 13 residues. Looked up from germline, CDR1 is DFQATT and CDR2 is SNEGSKA (reference sequence). After removal of 5 bases from V and 4 bases from J, the junction contained 7 bases not matched to a gene. This clonotype was seen once. What it binds is not known. This receptor was taken from a human donor in good health. Some libraries in this study had Jurkat cell RNA spiked in. This chain connects TRBV20-1 to TRBJ2-7, with 8 bases lining up with TRBD1. The sample was naive CD8+ T cells from blood, with Jurkat cell RNA spiked in. The subset here: FACS-sorted CD8+CD4-CCR7+CD45RA+ naive T cells. The CDR3 DNA follows: TGCAGTGCTGGAGGCGGACAGGGTTACGAGCAGTACTTC. Translation: CSAGGGQGYEQYF.